The TCR beta chain under discussion was sequenced for a study of post-analysis software for immune sequencing data. As for the study in general: Relapsing-remitting, secondary progressive and progressive-relapsing multiple sclerosis courses were included.

V was clipped by 4 bases and J by 3 bases, with 14 bases between them. The CDR3 totals 14 residues. The V gene's germline CDR1 is SGHRS and CDR2 YFSETQ. Prepared TCR beta cDNA libraries contained unique molecular identifiers. TCRdb fed the PCR reads into MiXCR, producing one record per CDR3 protein. The sample records approximately 660,000 distinct CDR3 sequences, approximately 59% being singletons. Of note for this clonotype: The antigen is unknown.

Whole-study results and caveats: TRBV segments more frequent in patients than in controls numbered five and included TRBV5-6, TRBV5-1 and TRBV20-1.

This TCR came from a girl aged 2 to 10 with multiple sclerosis. The chain combines TRBV5-1 with TRBJ2-7; D possibly matches TRBD1 or TRBD2 (5 bases each). Specimen: blood. The chain's CDR3 is CASSAWGIHYEQYF. The CDR3 bases are TGCGCCAGCAGCGCATGGGGGATTCACTACGAGCAGTACTTC.